A single sample gave rise to the 3 T cell receptor beta chains below, sequenced in a study of blood T cell repertoires in COVID-19. TCRdb's table, derived via immunoSEQ multiplex PCR, lists solely in-frame clones and lacks some. Altogether 77,000 or so clones are present, 65% to 90% being singletons, with the ten largest covering about 6.9%. The sequenced sample was peripheral blood. All receptors come from a man aged 30 to 45 with COVID-19, enrolled during active disease.

The J gene is TRBJ2-6, the V gene TRBV7-9, with a possible D match to TRBD2 (5 bases). With 1 base removed from V and 1 base from J, the gap between germline ends came to 8 bases. The CDR3 sequence is 16 residues long. CDR1 is SEHNR and CDR2 is FQNEAQ in the germline V gene (reference sequence). The CDR3 loop reads CASSLVRGSGANVLTF. The CDR3 DNA is TGTGCCAGCAGCTTAGTAAGAGGGTCTGGGGCCAACGTCCTGACTTTC.

The V call is TRBV6-1, the J call TRBJ1-2, with a weak D call TRBD1 (5 bases). The germline CDR1 and CDR2 sequences are MNHNS and SASEGT. V shed 2 bases and J shed 4 bases, with 11 bases lying between them. The CDR3 loop spans 14 amino acids. The CDR3 sequence is CASSESTGGYGYTF. Written as DNA, the CDR3 is TGTGCCAGCAGTGAATCAACAGGTGGCTATGGCTACACCTTC.

CDR3 region: CATRDRGTDGYTF. CDR3 sequence (DNA): TGTGCCACCAGGGACAGGGGAACGGATGGCTACACCTTC. V usage is TRBV5-5 and J usage is TRBJ1-2; 10 bases are shared with TRBD1. With 9 bases clipped from V and 6 bases from J, the junction kept 8 bases outside the gene matches. The CDR3 runs 13 residues. Germline lookup yields CDR1 SGHKS and CDR2 YYEKEE (reference sequence).